The 9 T cell receptor beta chains presented below share a single source sample, sequenced in a study of blood T cells in healthy people across ages. Combining a sample-barcoded 5' primer with a J-beta primer mix, a second PCR ran for 7 to 11 cycles. TCRdb processed the 5' RACE reads anew with MiXCR; each CDR3 protein has one entry. The sample has roughly 1,800,000 distinct CDR3 sequences, approximately 50% seen once. Sequenced material: blood. All receptors come from a woman in her thirties or forties in good health.

This rearrangement joins TRBV2 to TRBJ2-5, with D hard to call. This CDR3 comprises 13 residues. The V end was cut by 6 bases, the J end by 1 base, with 9 bases between. Germline CDR1 is SNHLY and CDR2 is FYNNEI. CDR3 in DNA: TGTGCCAGCAGGGCCAGCCGCCAAGAGACCCAGTACTTC. As protein: CASRASRQETQYF. The whole variable domain, filled in from reference TRBV2 and TRBJ2-5, reads EPEVTQTPSHQVTQMGQEVILRCVPISNHLYFYWYRQILGQKVEFLVSFYNNEISEKSEIFDDQFSVERPDGSNFTLKIRSTKLEDSAMYFCASRASRQETQYFGPGTRLLVL.

The chain couples TRBV20-1 to TRBJ2-5; 7 positions agree with TRBD1. CDR1 DFQATT and CDR2 SNEGSKA come from the germline V gene (reference sequence). The CDR3 has 16 residues. Unmatched junction bases numbered 17, after V lost 6 bases and J lost 4 bases. The CDR3 loop reads CSAESTPGGVLETQYF. Here the CDR3 DNA reads TGCAGTGCGGAAAGCACCCCAGGGGGTGTACTAGAGACCCAGTACTTC.

This clonotype has a handful of counts. The chain joins TRBV9 to TRBJ2-5; TRBD2 aligns across 9 bases. The CDR3 is 16 residues long. Germline assignment: CDR1 SGDLS and CDR2 YYNGEE. With 1 base clipped from V and 1 base from J, the junction kept 5 bases outside the gene matches. The CDR3 nucleotides read TGTGCCAGCAGCGTAAGGAGCGGGGGGTTCCAAGAGACCCAGTACTTC. Its protein product is CASSVRSGGFQETQYF.

On this clonotype itself: A read error may produce the germline difference seen at one junction end. V gene TRBV18 combines with J gene TRBJ2-5, with a possible D match to TRBD2 (6 bases). The length of the CDR3 is 14 residues. The V gene's germline CDR1 is KGHSH and CDR2 LQKENI. CDR3 protein: CASSPPGRRETLYF. The CDR3 nucleotides read TGTGCCAGCTCACCACCAGGCCGCCGGGAGACCCTGTACTTC.

The CDR3 spells CSARVAPGQGTEAFF. The DNA of the CDR3 is TGCAGTGCTAGAGTCGCACCGGGACAGGGCACTGAAGCTTTCTTT. This chain connects TRBV20-1 to TRBJ1-1, with 9 bases fitting TRBD1. This CDR3 has 15 amino acids. V lost 1 base, J lost 4 bases, and 7 bases stayed unmatched. Looked up from germline, CDR1 is DFQATT and CDR2 is SNEGSKA (reference sequence).

Comment on this clonotype: One base away lies a much larger clone, so this may be a sequencing read error. This chain connects TRBV7-2 to TRBJ2-6, with no clear D. The CDR3 sequence is 15 residues long. Germline lookup yields CDR1 SGHTA and CDR2 FQGNSA. Here the CDR3 reads CASSLAISGTNVLTF. CDR3 nucleotide sequence: TGTGCCAGCAGCTTAGCTATCTCTGGGACCAACGTCCTGACTTTC.

This chain uses TRBV7-2 with TRBJ1-2; D is uncertain. Trimming shortened V by 2 bases and J by 2 bases, and 9 bases separated the two germline ends. The CDR3 has 14 amino acids. Germline V gene lookup returns CDR1 SGHTA and CDR2 FQGNSA. CDR3 coding DNA: TGTGCCAGCAGCTTAAATACGGGGAACTATGGCTACACCTTC. This translates into CASSLNTGNYGYTF. Supplemented by reference TRBV7-2 and TRBJ1-2, the full variable domain reads GAGVSQSPSNKVTEKGKDVELRCDPISGHTALYWYRQSLGQGLEFLIYFQGNSAPDKSGLPSDRFSAERTGGSVSTLTIQRTQQEDSAVYLCASSLNTGNYGYTFGSGTRLTVV.

The V and J genes are TRBV20-1 and TRBJ2-7; D might be TRBD1 (6 bases). Per germline, CDR1 DFQATT and CDR2 SNEGSKA (reference sequence). CDR3 length equals 12 residues. Between the trimmed V and J ends, which lost 8 bases and 3 bases, there was a span of 14 bases. The CDR3 coding sequence is TGCAGTCTAGGGGGATTCAGCTACGAGCAGTACTTC. This encodes CSLGGFSYEQYF.

CDR3 amino acids: CASSLSGGGRDTQYF. The CDR3 nucleotides are TGTGCCAGCAGCTTATCTGGCGGGGGTCGAGATACGCAGTATTTT. V and J are TRBV7-2 and TRBJ2-3; 7 bases are a match to TRBD2. The CDR3 covers 15 residues. The trim removed 2 bases at V and 5 bases at J, leaving 7 bases unmatched. Germline V gene data show CDR1 as SGHTA and CDR2 as FQGNSA.